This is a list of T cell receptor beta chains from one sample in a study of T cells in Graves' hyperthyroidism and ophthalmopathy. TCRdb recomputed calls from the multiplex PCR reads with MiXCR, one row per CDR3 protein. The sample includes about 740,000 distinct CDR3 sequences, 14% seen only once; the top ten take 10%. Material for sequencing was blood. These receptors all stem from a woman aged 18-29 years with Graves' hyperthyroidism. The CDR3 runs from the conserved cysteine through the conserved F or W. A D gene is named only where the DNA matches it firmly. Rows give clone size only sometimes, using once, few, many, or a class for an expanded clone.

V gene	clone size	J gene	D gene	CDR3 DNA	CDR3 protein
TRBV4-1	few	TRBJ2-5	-	TGCGCCAGCAGCCAAGTCAGCCGAGAGACCCAGTACTTC	CASSQVSRETQYF
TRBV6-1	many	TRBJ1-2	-	TGTGCCAGCAGTAGGCAGGGGCTTAACTATGGCTACACCTTC	CASSRQGLNYGYTF
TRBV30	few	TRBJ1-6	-	TGTGCCTGGACGCTCCGGGGTTCACCCCTCCACTTT	CAWTLRGSPLHF
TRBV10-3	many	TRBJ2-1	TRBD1	TGTGCCATCAGTGAGTCGGGGGGACAGGGAATGGAGCAGTTCTTC	CAISESGGQGMEQFF
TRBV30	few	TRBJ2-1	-	TGTGCTATGAGCCGAGCCTACAATGAGCAGTTCTTC	CAMSRAYNEQFF
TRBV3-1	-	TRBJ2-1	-	TGTGCCAGCAGCCCATCCGCCCGGAGCCCCTACAATGAGCAGTTCTTC	CASSPSARSPYNEQFF
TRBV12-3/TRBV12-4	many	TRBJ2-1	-	TGTGCCAGCAGTTTATTGGGGTACAGCTCCTACAATGAGCAGTTCTTC	CASSLLGYSSYNEQFF
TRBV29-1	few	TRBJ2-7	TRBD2	TGCAGCGTTGTCCCGGCTAGCGGGACCCCCTACGAGCAGTACTTC	CSVVPASGTPYEQYF
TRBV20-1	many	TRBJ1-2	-	TGCAGTGCTACCTCGTCGCTTGTGGGACCAAACTATGGCTACACCTTC	CSATSSLVGPNYGYTF
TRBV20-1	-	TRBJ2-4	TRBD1	TGCAGTGCTAGAGTTCAGGGGGCCGTCGTCAAAAACATTCAGTACTTC	CSARVQGAVVKNIQYF
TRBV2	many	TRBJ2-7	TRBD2	TGTGCCAGCAGTAGGACTAGCGGGACCCAATACGAGCAGTACTTC	CASSRTSGTQYEQYF
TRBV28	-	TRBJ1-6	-	TGTGCCAGCAGTCCCGGGGTGGTATCACCCCTCCACTTT	CASSPGVVSPLHF
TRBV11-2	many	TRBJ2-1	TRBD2	TGTGCCAGCAGCTTAACTAGCGGGACACTTAATGAGCAGTTCTTC	CASSLTSGTLNEQFF
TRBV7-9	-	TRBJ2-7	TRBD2	TGTGCCAGCAAGGGACTAGCGGGGGACCACGAGCAGTACTTC	CASKGLAGDHEQYF
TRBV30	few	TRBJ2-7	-	TGTGCCTGGGACACTGGGGGTATCGAGCAGTACTTC	CAWDTGGIEQYF
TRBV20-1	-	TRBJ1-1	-	TGCAGTGCTAGAGGTAAAAACAGGGTAAGGGACACTGAAGCTTTCTTT	CSARGKNRVRDTEAFF
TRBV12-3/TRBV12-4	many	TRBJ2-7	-	TGTGCCAGCAGTTTAGAGGACAGCTCCTACGAGCAGTACTTC	CASSLEDSSYEQYF
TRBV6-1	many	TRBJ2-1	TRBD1	TGTGCCAGCAGTTGGCAACAGGGGGCTGATGAGCAGTTCTTC	CASSWQQGADEQFF
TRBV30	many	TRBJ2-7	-	TGTGCCTGGAGTGAGCAGGGCAACGAGCAGTACTTC	CAWSEQGNEQYF